The entry below gives a single T cell receptor (beta chain) sequence along with its context. This clonotype was seen only a few times. No antigen is known for it. A junction end diverges from the germline sequence, so it may reflect a read error. CDR1 and CDR2 are read off the germline V gene as SGHRS and YFSETQ. The CDR3 measures 15 amino acids from cysteine to phenylalanine. The entry retains the CDR3 DNA only, 45 bases that are in frame from base 1. These data come from a study of identical twins (dated by TCRdb to the mid-2010s). Regarding the study in general: To test whether fetal clonotypes persist, the study used deep sequencing on TCR alpha and beta repertoires from monozygotic twins, unrelated adults of various ages, and cord blood. To rule out contamination, replicate twin experiments were performed at different times with different library preparation protocols.

Every donor was a healthy Caucasian. The paper as a whole reports these results and caveats: Invariant T cells such as MAIT and iNKT could partly confound zero-insertion analyses, though diverse VJ usage argued against this for most clonotypes. Conclusions relied on cross-sectional statistical analysis, since the same donors could not be followed over many years. Abundant cord blood beta clonotypes carried fewer insertions; young adult naive repertoires showed a weaker similar trend, while memory repertoires showed none. In monozygotic twins, recombination models systematically underestimated out-of-frame TCR alpha sharing, but the models matched the sharing seen between unrelated individuals. Compared with coincidental sharing between unrelated individuals, out-of-frame TCR alpha sequences shared between twins showed an excess of sequences with low generation probability. The excess sharing between twins in beta out-of-frame sequences was weaker because fewer shared sequences reduced the signal-to-noise ratio.

The protocol used for the library was 5' RACE. TCRdb lists the instrument as Illumina HiSeq 2000. A universal primer binding site was added through template switching, and the final cDNA carried a unique molecular identifier so that TCR cDNA molecules could be counted accurately. Specific primers in the conserved constant-segment region were used to synthesize first-strand cDNA for TCR alpha and beta chains. To control for contamination, each cDNA library was double barcoded with a SMART-Mk sample barcode plus Illumina barcodes. TruSeq adapter sequences and Illumina sample barcodes were added in two successive PCR steps. The TCR alpha and beta cDNA libraries were sequenced on the Illumina HiSeq platform using custom primers. The study's own analysis went as follows. MiGEC was used to process raw reads and extract unique molecular identifiers, and MiXCR was used to find CDR3 positions. For each individual, recombination models were inferred using an EM algorithm with the repgenHMM and IGoR tools. The analysis of shared clonotypes was done with the tcR package in R, with sharing normalized by the product of cloneset sizes. To study raw recombination free of thymic and clonal selection effects, out-of-frame nonproductive sequences were analyzed. Clones were called with MiXCR by TCRdb after fastp trimmed the public reads at Q25, and only in-frame beta chains were retained. Each entry is one CDR3 protein sequence, shown with its most common DNA and genes. Clone size and V and J calls follow TCRdb, not the original study. Here the sample has 1.5 million to 2 million distinct CDR3 sequences; under 35% occur a single time. The ten largest clones take up 0.27% of the sample.

Sequenced sample: cord blood. This sequence uses TRBV5-1 and TRBJ2-3; the D segment cannot be called with confidence. This receptor was identified in a newborn girl in good health. The sequenced DNA: TGCGCCAGCAGCTTGGTAGGGAAAAGCATAGATACGCAGTATTTT. The encoded protein is CASSLVGKSIDTQYF.